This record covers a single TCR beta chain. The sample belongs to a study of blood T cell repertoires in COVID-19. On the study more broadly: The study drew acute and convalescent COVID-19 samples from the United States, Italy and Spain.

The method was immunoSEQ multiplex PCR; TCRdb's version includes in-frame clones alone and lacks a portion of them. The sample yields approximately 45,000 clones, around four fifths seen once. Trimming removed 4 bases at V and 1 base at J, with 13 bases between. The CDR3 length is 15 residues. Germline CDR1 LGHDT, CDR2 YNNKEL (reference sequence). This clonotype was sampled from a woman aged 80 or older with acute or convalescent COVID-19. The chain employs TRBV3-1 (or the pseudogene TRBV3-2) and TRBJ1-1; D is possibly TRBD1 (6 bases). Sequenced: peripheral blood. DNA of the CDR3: TGTGCCAGCAGCCCATCCGGGACACCGAACACTGAAGCTTTCTTT. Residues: CASSPSGTPNTEAFF.